A single sample is the source of the 10 T cell receptor beta chains below, sequenced in a study of OX40 agonist ivuxolimab in advanced cancers. Only in-frame clones appear in the TCRdb table, and some are missing; sequencing was by immunoSEQ multiplex PCR. This repertoire shows approximately 50,000 clones, around 85% found once; its top ten account for 13%. The material was CD4+ or CD8+ T cells sorted from blood, obtained in a trial of the OX40 agonist ivuxolimab. The receptors stem from an adult with an advanced solid tumor such as melanoma, head and neck, liver or kidney cancer.

The chain uses TRBV28 and TRBJ2-3; the match to TRBD1 covers 9 bases. Trimming took 11 bases from V and 1 from J; bases not matched to a gene: 4. Germline V CDR1 and CDR2: MDHEN, SYDVKM. There are 13 residues in the CDR3. The CDR3 DNA follows: TGTGCCTCAAGGGACAGGGGCACAGATACGCAGTATTTT. This sequence encodes CASRDRGTDTQYF. Complete variable domain (other parts from reference TRBV28 and TRBJ2-3): DVKVTQSSRYLVKRTGEKVFLECVQDMDHENMFWYRQDPGLGLRLIYFSYDVKMKEKGDIPEGYSVSREKKERFSLILESASTNQTSMYLCASRDRGTDTQYFGPGTRLTVL.

J is TRBJ1-2 and V is TRBV18, with a possible D match to TRBD1 (6 bases). Trimming left V 3 bases short and J 3 bases short, with 11 bases between. Germline CDR1 KGHSH, CDR2 LQKENI. The CDR3 contains 14 residues. CDR3 bases: TGTGCCAGCTCACCGGGGGGCAGCGACTATGGCTACACCTTC. This translates into CASSPGGSDYGYTF.

This chain uses TRBV28 with TRBJ2-5; D may be TRBD1 or TRBD2 (5 bases each). The DNA end is more similar to TRBJ2-7, so the J call may be wrong. The CDR3 is made up of 16 amino acids. Per the germline V gene, CDR1 is MDHEN and CDR2 is SYDVKM. This chain's CDR3 is CASSSWWAGTGYEQYF. The CDR3 nucleotides read TGTGCCAGCAGTTCATGGTGGGCCGGGACGGGCTACGAGCAGTACTTC.

The chain employs TRBV4-1 and TRBJ2-1; D is perhaps TRBD2 (6 bases). The CDR3 totals 19 residues. Trimming cost V 0 bases and J 5 bases, with 23 bases left between them. CDR1 is MGHRA, CDR2 YSYEKL, per germline. The CDR3 nucleotides are TGCGCCAGCAGCCAAGAAGCGCCTCCACAAAGTCGGAGGGACAATGAGCAGTTCTTC. Translation: CASSQEAPPQSRRDNEQFF.

V and J are TRBV19 and TRBJ1-2; maybe TRBD1 (6 bases). Germline V gives CDR1 LNHDA, CDR2 SQIVND (reference sequence). V dropped 2 bases and J dropped 4 bases, with 8 bases sitting between them. CDR3 length equals 13 residues. CDR3 in amino acids: CASSIRTAYGYTF. The CDR3 DNA sequence: TGTGCCAGTAGTATAAGGACAGCCTATGGCTACACCTTC.

V gene TRBV6-5 combines with J gene TRBJ1-1; 8 positions match TRBD1. The J segment lost 1 base and the V segment lost 10 bases, leaving 8 bases of the junction unmatched. Germline-derived CDR1 and CDR2 are MNHEY and SVGAGI. The CDR3 covers 14 residues. The CDR3 loop is CATRRQGTNTEAFF. The CDR3 DNA reads as TGTGCCACCCGGAGACAGGGGACGAACACTGAAGCTTTCTTT.

Only one count was recorded for this clone. The CDR3 reads CASSLGIGGTNYGYTF. CDR3 in DNA: TGCGCCAGCAGCTTGGGCATTGGGGGGACAAACTATGGCTACACCTTC. The genes are TRBV5-1 and TRBJ1-2, with D maybe TRBD1 (6 bases). Looked up from germline, CDR1 is SGHRS and CDR2 is YFSETQ. The length of the CDR3 is 16 residues. V was shortened by 0 bases and J by 2 bases, with 14 bases between the two germline ends.

This rearrangement joins TRBV27 to TRBJ2-6; unclear D gene. V shed 9 bases and J shed 0 bases, with 15 bases lying between them. The CDR3 sequence is 16 residues long. Germline V gives CDR1 MNHEY, CDR2 SMNVEV (reference sequence). CDR3 nucleotides: TGTGCCAGGGTCCGGACGGATTACTCTGGGGCCAACGTCCTGACTTTC. Residues: CARVRTDYSGANVLTF. The full variable domain, with the rest looked up from reference TRBV27 and TRBJ2-6, is EAQVTQNPRYLITVTGKKLTVTCSQNMNHEYMSWYRQDPGLGLRQIYYSMNVEVTDKGDVPEGYKVSRKEKRNFPLILESPSPNQTSLYFCARVRTDYSGANVLTFGAGSRLTVL.

The CDR3 nucleotides are TGTGCCAGCAAAGTGAACAGGGAGATCTTCTACGAGCAGTACTTC. It codes for CASKVNREIFYEQYF. The chain joins TRBV6-5 to TRBJ2-7; D may be TRBD1 (6 bases). V lost 7 bases to trimming and J lost 3 bases, with 19 bases between them. This CDR3 has 15 residues. The germline V gene encodes CDR1 MNHEY and CDR2 SVGAGI.

CDR3 in amino acids: CASSLGPQGYNEQFF. CDR3 sequence (DNA): TGTGCCAGCAGCCTTGGACCCCAAGGCTACAATGAGCAGTTCTTC. V and J are TRBV7-3 and TRBJ2-1; D ambiguous. Trimming shortened V by 5 bases and J by 3 bases, and 14 bases separated the two germline ends. CDR3 size: 15 residues. Germline values: CDR1 SGHTA, CDR2 FQGTGA.